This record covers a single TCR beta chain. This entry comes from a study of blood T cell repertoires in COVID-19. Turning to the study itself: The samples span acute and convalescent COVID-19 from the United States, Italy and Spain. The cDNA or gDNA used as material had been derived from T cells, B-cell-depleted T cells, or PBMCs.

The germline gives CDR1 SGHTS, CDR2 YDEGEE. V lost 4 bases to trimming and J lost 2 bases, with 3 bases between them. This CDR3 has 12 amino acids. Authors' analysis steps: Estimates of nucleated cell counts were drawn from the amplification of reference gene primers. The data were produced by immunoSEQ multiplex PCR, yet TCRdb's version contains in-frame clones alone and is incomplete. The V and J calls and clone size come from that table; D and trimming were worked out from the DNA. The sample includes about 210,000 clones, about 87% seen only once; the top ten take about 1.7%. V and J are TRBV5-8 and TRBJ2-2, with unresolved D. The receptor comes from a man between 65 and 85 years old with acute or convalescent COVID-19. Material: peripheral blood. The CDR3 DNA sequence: TGTGCCAGCAGCACAAACACCGGGGAGCTGTTTTTT. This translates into CASSTNTGELFF.